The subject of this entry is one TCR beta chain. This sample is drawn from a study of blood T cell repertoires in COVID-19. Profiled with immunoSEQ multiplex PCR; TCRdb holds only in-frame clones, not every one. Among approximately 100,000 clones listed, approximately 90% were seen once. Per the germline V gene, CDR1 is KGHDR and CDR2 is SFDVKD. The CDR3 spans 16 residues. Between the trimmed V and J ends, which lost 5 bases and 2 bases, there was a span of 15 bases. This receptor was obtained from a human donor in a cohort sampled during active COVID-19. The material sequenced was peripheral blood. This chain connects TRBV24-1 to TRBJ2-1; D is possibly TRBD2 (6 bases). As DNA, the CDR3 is TGTGCCACCAGTGCGGCTTGGGGGAGGACCTACAATGAGCAGTTCTTC. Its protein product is CATSAAWGRTYNEQFF.